One T cell receptor beta chain is described in this entry. Its antigen is not known. Profiled with immunoSEQ multiplex PCR; TCRdb holds only in-frame clones, not every one. The sample has about 2 million clones; around 96% are singletons. CDR1 and CDR2 from the germline V gene are MGHRA and YSYEKL. The V and J ends lost 2 bases and 1 base, in that order; junction bases with no gene match: 4. The CDR3 length is 15 residues. Naive CD8 isolation took CD45RO-negative cells positively selected for CCR7 and excluded terminally differentiated effector memory CD45RA+ cells. Donors were healthy HIV-negative adults without recently reported acute infections or vaccinations. This entry is derived from a study of shared clonotypes between healthy human individuals. Study-wide background: A couple of women and three men aged 18 to 49 served as donors.

General study findings and limits: The genetic and exposure-history diversity represented was limited by few donors.

J is TRBJ2-5 and V is TRBV4-1, with TRBD2 identical over 7 bases. The TCR originated in a man aged 18 to 29 in good health. The specimen sequenced was naive CD8+ T cells sorted from blood. Here the CDR3 reads CASSQIAGAQETQYF. The CDR3 DNA follows: TGCGCCAGCAGCCAAATAGCGGGCGCCCAAGAGACCCAGTACTTC.